The sequence of this T cell receptor beta chain was determined in a study of cytotoxic CD8 clonotypes in ibrutinib-treated CLL. Notes on this clone: Its specificity is unknown.

General observations from the study: On treatment, the uncommon public clonotypes contracted or remained stable. Researchers report that baseline clonality outpaced age-matched healthy donors and tracked circulating CD8+ T-cell counts.

Assay used: immunoSEQ multiplex PCR; TCRdb lists only in-frame clones, some missing. Here the sample spans over 75,000 clones, around 73% being singletons. Germline CDR1 and CDR2: LNHDA and SQIVND (reference sequence). The J segment lost 5 bases and the V segment lost 2 bases, leaving 4 bases of the junction unmatched. CDR3 length equals 14 residues. The input for sequencing was PBMCs, taken after 12 months of ibrutinib treatment. The chain links TRBV19 to TRBJ1-1, with 8 positions matching TRBD1. This clonotype was obtained from a human donor with chronic lymphocytic leukemia. The CDR3 spells CASSITGGGTEAFF. CDR3 coding DNA: TGTGCCAGTAGTATAACAGGGGGAGGTACTGAAGCTTTCTTT.